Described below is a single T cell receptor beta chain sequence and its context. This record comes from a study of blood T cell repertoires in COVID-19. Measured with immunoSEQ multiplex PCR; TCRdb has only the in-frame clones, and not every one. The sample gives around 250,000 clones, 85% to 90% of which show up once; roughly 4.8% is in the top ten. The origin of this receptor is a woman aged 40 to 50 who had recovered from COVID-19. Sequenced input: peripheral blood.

In DNA, the CDR3 is TGTGCCAGCAGTTTCGGGGGTAATGAAAAACTGTTTTTT. Protein product: CASSFGGNEKLFF. The chain recombines TRBV28 with TRBJ1-4; possibly TRBD1 for D (5 bases). The CDR3 runs 13 residues. V was trimmed by 3 bases and J by 4 bases, leaving 6 bases between them. Germline V gene data show CDR1 as MDHEN and CDR2 as SYDVKM.